These 2 T cell receptor beta chains originate from one sample sequenced in a study of shared clonotypes between healthy human individuals. The protocol was immunoSEQ multiplex PCR, while the TCRdb copy is restricted to in-frame clones and leaves out a portion. The sample lists hundreds of thousands of clones, approximately 97% occurring once. Sequenced sample: naive CD4+ T cells sorted from blood. Documented subset: CD45RA+ positively selected. Every receptor here comes from a woman younger than 45 in good health.

This chain joins TRBV9 and TRBJ1-6, with TRBD1 identical over 7 bases. Trimming removed 3 bases from V and 11 bases from J; junction bases left unmatched: 2. The CDR3 is 12 residues long. CDR1 is SGDLS, CDR2 YYNGEE, per germline. CDR3 amino acids: CASSGQGPPLHF. The DNA for the CDR3 is TGTGCCAGCAGCGGACAGGGTCCACCCCTCCACTTT.

This clone has more than one count but fewer than ten. The V gene is TRBV19, the J gene TRBJ1-5; 9 positions match TRBD1. This CDR3 is 15 amino acids long. Germline CDR1 and CDR2: LNHDA and SQIVND (reference sequence). The junction had 6 bases not matched to a gene; V was cut back by 6 bases and J by 3 bases. The CDR3, as DNA: TGTGCCAGTAGCAAGGACAGGGGACCCAATCAGCCCCAGCATTTT. It is translated as CASSKDRGPNQPQHF. Looking up the rest from reference TRBV19 and TRBJ1-5 gives the full variable domain: DGGITQSPKYLFRKEGQNVTLSCEQNLNHDAMYWYRQDPGQGLRLIYYSQIVNDFQKGDIAEGYSVSREKKESFPLTVTSAQKNPTAFYLCASSKDRGPNQPQHFGDGTRLSIL.